Shown below are 27 T cell receptor beta chains from a single sample sequenced in a study of blood T cells in healthy people across ages. Next came a second PCR, run for about 6 to 11 cycles, which used a sample-barcoded 5' primer along with a J-beta primer mix. TCRdb ran MiXCR on the 5' RACE reads and lists one entry per CDR3 protein. This sample has about 970,000 distinct CDR3 sequences, with around 54% found just once. The specimen was blood. The receptors shown here come from a woman aged 55-70 years in good health.

Written as DNA, the CDR3 is TGCGCCAGCAGGAGGGAGGGGGCTCGTAGCACAGATACGCAGTATTTT. It specifies CASRREGARSTDTQYF. The V gene is TRBV4-3, the J gene TRBJ2-3; D may be TRBD1 or TRBD2 (7 bases each). The V and J ends lost 6 bases and 0 bases respectively, with 16 bases between them. Germline V CDR1 and CDR2: LGHNA, YSLEER. There are 16 residues in the CDR3.

The chain recombines TRBV20-1 with TRBJ2-5, with 7 bases lining up with TRBD1. The DNA end is more similar to TRBJ2-7, so the J call may be wrong. CDR1 and CDR2 from the germline V gene are DFQATT and SNEGSKA (reference sequence). CDR3 size: 18 residues. In nucleotides, the CDR3 is TGCAGTACCTCGACCCTACCGACCGGGACAGACATAATCGACGAGCAGTACTTC. This sequence encodes CSTSTLPTGTDIIDEQYF.

The chain carries TRBV29-1 and TRBJ2-3; D is unresolved. Germline V lookup: CDR1 SQVTM, CDR2 ANQGSEA. With 1 base removed from V and 7 bases from J, the gap between germline ends came to 9 bases. CDR3 length: 12 residues. In nucleotides, the CDR3 is TGCAGCGTTGAAGGGACCGACAATACGCAGTATTTT. Translation gives CSVEGTDNTQYF.

V and J are TRBV29-1 and TRBJ2-1; D uncertain. CDR3 length equals 14 residues. Germline V gene data show CDR1 as SQVTM and CDR2 as ANQGSEA. Trimming took 5 bases from V and 6 from J, leaving 17 bases between them. The CDR3 loop reads CSVIDPWAFNEQFF. The CDR3 DNA is TGCAGCGTTATTGACCCTTGGGCTTTCAATGAGCAGTTCTTC.

The V call is TRBV27, the J call TRBJ2-3; D uncertain. Germline values: CDR1 MNHEY, CDR2 SMNVEV (reference sequence). This CDR3 is built from 11 residues. Deletions cut 7 bases from V and 6 bases from J, with 8 bases between. The CDR3 spells CASTGHDTQYF. The CDR3 DNA reads TGTGCCAGCACCGGTCATGATACGCAGTATTTT.

In this sample, this clonotype turned up a few times. This chain uses TRBV5-5 with TRBJ1-1; weak D call: TRBD1 (5 bases). V was trimmed by 2 bases and J by 0 bases, leaving 11 bases between them. Germline values: CDR1 SGHKS, CDR2 YYEKEE (reference sequence). CDR3 length equals 15 residues. CDR3: CASSFAGPMNTEAFF. DNA for the CDR3: TGTGCCAGCAGCTTTGCGGGGCCAATGAACACTGAAGCTTTCTTT.

The V and J genes are TRBV5-1 and TRBJ2-7; D perhaps matches TRBD1 (5 bases). The CDR3 sequence is 14 residues long. Germline V lookup: CDR1 SGHRS, CDR2 YFSETQ. Between the trimmed V and J ends, which lost 2 bases and 2 bases, there was a span of 11 bases. The CDR3 region is CASSFGQGTYEQYF. In DNA, the CDR3 is TGCGCCAGCAGCTTCGGGCAGGGAACCTACGAGCAGTACTTC.

This clonotype was picked up a small number of times. The CDR3 DNA sequence: TGTGCCACTTCATTCACCGGGACTAGCGGGATCAGGGGTATGGAGACCCAGTACTTC. Protein: CATSFTGTSGIRGMETQYF. V is TRBV28 and J is TRBJ2-7; 13 positions agree with TRBD2. The last part of the DNA fits TRBJ2-5 better; the J call may be wrong. Germline lookup yields CDR1 MDHEN and CDR2 SYDVKM. The CDR3 has 19 residues.

The chain employs TRBV20-1 and TRBJ2-1; the match to TRBD2 covers 11 bases. V was pared by 3 bases and J by 7 bases, with 5 bases of the junction left unmatched. Germline loops: CDR1 DFQATT, CDR2 SNEGSKA (reference sequence). This CDR3 has 14 residues. For the CDR3, the DNA is TGCAGTGCTAGGAGGGCTAGCGGGAGGAATGAGCAGTTCTTC. This gives the protein CSARRASGRNEQFF.

V gene TRBV25-1 combines with J gene TRBJ2-4, with D uncertain. CDR1 is MGHDK, CDR2 SYGVNS, per germline. CDR3 length: 13 residues. Trimming shortened V by 1 base and J by 1 base, and 2 bases separated the two germline ends. The CDR3 loop reads CASSEFAKNIQYF. The CDR3 nucleotides are TGTGCCAGCAGTGAATTTGCCAAAAACATTCAGTACTTC.

This clonotype has just a few counts. A single base separates this from a much larger clone, so it may be a read error. This chain links TRBV5-1 with TRBJ2-3; D not certain. Trimming stripped 4 bases from V and 4 bases from J, with 13 bases between. This CDR3 spans 14 amino acids. Germline CDR1 SGHRS, CDR2 YFSETQ. CDR3 residues: CASSGEGPADTQYF. The CDR3 DNA is TGCGCCAGCAGCGGGGAAGGGCCGGCAGATACGCAGTATTTT.

V is TRBV3-1 and J is TRBJ2-7; TRBD2 is a possible D gene (5 bases). This CDR3 has 15 residues. The V gene's germline CDR1 is LGHDT and CDR2 YNNKEL (reference sequence). V lost 6 bases to trimming and J lost 2 bases, with 17 bases between them. As DNA, the CDR3 is TGTGCCAGCAGGGGATACAGCGGACTTACCTACGAGCAGTACTTC. Translated, it gives CASRGYSGLTYEQYF.

This clonotype turned up a few times. The CDR3 sequence is CASSQVGAPRESPLHF. The CDR3 DNA reads TGTGCCAGCAGCCAAGTCGGGGCGCCTAGGGAGTCACCCCTCCACTTT. The gene calls are TRBV14 and TRBJ1-6; D perhaps matches TRBD1 (5 bases). Trimming cost V 1 base and J 10 bases, with 17 bases left between them. CDR1 is SGHDN, CDR2 FVKESK, per germline. The CDR3 consists of 16 residues.

This chain links TRBV5-1 with TRBJ2-5; D perhaps matches TRBD2 (5 bases). From germline, CDR1 is SGHRS and CDR2 YFSETQ. Trimming took 4 bases from V and 4 from J, leaving 14 bases between them. The CDR3 is 14 amino acids. CDR3 region: CASSPGERRETQYF. The DNA of the CDR3 is TGCGCCAGCAGCCCTGGGGAGCGGCGAGAGACCCAGTACTTC.

This chain connects TRBV7-2 to TRBJ1-5; a possible D gene is TRBD1 (5 bases). Germline CDR1 reads SGHTA; CDR2 reads FQGNSA. The CDR3 covers 17 residues. V dropped 1 base and J dropped 0 bases, with 13 bases sitting between them. The DNA of the CDR3 is TGTGCCAGCAGCTTAGGGGGGTGGGGGTATAGCAATCAGCCCCAGCATTTT. This codes for CASSLGGWGYSNQPQHF.

The chain is built from TRBV29-1 and TRBJ2-1; 10 nucleotides match TRBD2. With V trimmed by 3 bases and J by 7 bases, 6 bases remained unmatched. The CDR3 has 14 residues. Per germline, CDR1 SQVTM and CDR2 ANQGSEA. The CDR3 sequence is CSVEGTSATNEQFF. DNA for the CDR3: TGCAGCGTTGAGGGGACTAGCGCGACTAATGAGCAGTTCTTC.

In this sample, this clonotype turned up a few times. This rearrangement joins TRBV11-3 to TRBJ2-1, with D perhaps TRBD2 (6 bases). The ends were cut back, 5 bases at V and 10 bases at J, with 12 bases in the middle. This CDR3 region has 12 residues. The germline CDR1 and CDR2 sequences are SGHNT and YENEEA. CDR3 residues: CASSPHAGEQFF. The CDR3 bases are TGTGCCAGCAGCCCCCACGCGGGAGAGCAGTTCTTC.

The chain carries TRBV5-1 and TRBJ2-2; perhaps TRBD2 as D (5 bases). This CDR3 has 16 amino acids. Trimming stripped 3 bases from V and 2 bases from J, with 14 bases between. Germline loops: CDR1 SGHRS, CDR2 YFSETQ. In DNA form, the CDR3 reads TGCGCCAGCAGCTCCTGGCAGCGGAAAAACACCGGGGAGCTGTTTTTT. Its translation is CASSSWQRKNTGELFF.

The V gene is TRBV10-3, the J gene TRBJ2-1, with D perhaps TRBD1 or TRBD2 (8 bases each). Trimming left V 6 bases short and J 7 bases short, with 25 bases between. The germline gives CDR1 ENHRY, CDR2 SYGVKD. This CDR3 region has 17 residues. CDR3 sequence (DNA): TGTGCCATCAGGAGGGGCGGGGGGACAGGTGGCCCAAATGAGCAGTTCTTC. Its translation: CAIRRGGGTGGPNEQFF.

The genes are TRBV12-3 or TRBV12-4 and TRBJ2-7, with 7 positions matching TRBD2. CDR3 size: 16 residues. V trimming: 7 bases; J trimming: 2 bases; junction bases outside the gene matches: 14. CDR3 loop: CASTLRSGTGTYEQYF. The CDR3 DNA reads TGTGCCAGCACCCTCCGCAGCGGGACGGGGACCTACGAGCAGTACTTC.

The rearrangement links TRBV4-2 to TRBJ1-1; D gene uncertain. Per the germline V gene, CDR1 is LGHNA and CDR2 is YNFKEQ. This CDR3 is 10 amino acids long. Trimming shortened V by 5 bases and J by 12 bases, and 10 bases separated the two germline ends. The CDR3 nucleotides are TGTGCCAGCAGCGCTTTACCCCCTTTCTTT. It is translated as CASSALPPFF.

The chain links TRBV19 to TRBJ2-3, with D perhaps TRBD2 (6 bases). Between the trimmed V and J ends, which lost 5 bases and 0 bases, there was a span of 21 bases. CDR1 is LNHDA and CDR2 is SQIVND in the germline V gene (reference sequence). This CDR3 region has 18 residues. CDR3 bases: TGTGCCAGTAGTTTACAGTGGAGGGGTTTTGGGAGCACAGATACGCAGTATTTT. This translates into CASSLQWRGFGSTDTQYF.

The chain carries TRBV20-1 and TRBJ2-7; D not certain. Germline V gene sequence: CDR1 DFQATT, CDR2 SNEGSKA (reference sequence). Trimming stripped 1 base from V and 0 bases from J, with 13 bases between. The CDR3 is 15 amino acids. The DNA of the CDR3 is TGCAGTGCTAGAGCCTATGGCGTAAGCTCCTACGAGCAGTACTTC. This encodes CSARAYGVSSYEQYF.

V usage is TRBV28 and J usage is TRBJ2-3; 7 bases are a match to TRBD1. Germline V gene data show CDR1 as MDHEN and CDR2 as SYDVKM. The CDR3 is 14 amino acids. V lost 6 bases, J lost 3 bases, and 6 bases stayed unmatched. The CDR3: CASRETGKTDTQYF. Here the CDR3 DNA reads TGTGCCAGCAGGGAGACAGGGAAAACAGATACGCAGTATTTT.

J is TRBJ2-3 and V is TRBV7-9, with D unclear. Per the germline V gene, CDR1 is SEHNR and CDR2 is FQNEAQ (reference sequence). This CDR3 has 14 residues. With 4 bases removed from V and 6 bases from J, the gap between germline ends came to 14 bases. CDR3 loop: CASSYGYGLDTQYF. The DNA of the CDR3 is TGTGCCAGCAGCTACGGTTATGGGTTGGATACGCAGTATTTT.

In its sample, this clonotype was seen a few times. V and J are TRBV29-1 and TRBJ2-1; 12 bases fit TRBD2. The J call may be in error: the DNA end matches TRBJ2-7 better. Germline V gives CDR1 SQVTM, CDR2 ANQGSEA. The CDR3 length is 14 residues. CDR3 bases: TGCAGCGGGACCGGACTAGCGGGATACAATGAGCAGTACTTC. This gives the protein CSGTGLAGYNEQYF.

Only a few counts were recorded for this clonotype. J is TRBJ2-6 and V is TRBV18; 8 bases align to TRBD2. The V segment lost 5 bases and the J segment 4 bases; nucleotides outside the gene matches: 4. Per the germline V gene, CDR1 is KGHSH and CDR2 is LQKENI. This CDR3 region has 15 residues. In DNA form, the CDR3 reads TGTGCCAGCTCAGCGGGAGGATTAGGGGCCAACGTCCTGACTTTC. Protein: CASSAGGLGANVLTF.